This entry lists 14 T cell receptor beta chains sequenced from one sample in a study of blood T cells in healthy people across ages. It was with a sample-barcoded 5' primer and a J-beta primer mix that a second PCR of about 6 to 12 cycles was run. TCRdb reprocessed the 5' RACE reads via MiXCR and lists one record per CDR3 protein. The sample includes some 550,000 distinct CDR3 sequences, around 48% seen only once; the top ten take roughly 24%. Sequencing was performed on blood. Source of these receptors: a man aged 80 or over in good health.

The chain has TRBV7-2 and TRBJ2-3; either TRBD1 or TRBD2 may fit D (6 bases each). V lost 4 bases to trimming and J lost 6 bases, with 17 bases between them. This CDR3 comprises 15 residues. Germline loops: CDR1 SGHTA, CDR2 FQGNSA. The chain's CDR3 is CASSSPGGPGDTQYF. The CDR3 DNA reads TGTGCCAGCAGCTCTCCCGGGGGCCCCGGGGATACGCAGTATTTT.

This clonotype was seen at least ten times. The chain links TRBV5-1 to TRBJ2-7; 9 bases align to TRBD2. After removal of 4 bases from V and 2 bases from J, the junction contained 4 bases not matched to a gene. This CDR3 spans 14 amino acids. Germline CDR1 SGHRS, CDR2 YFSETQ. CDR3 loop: CASSLGLAPYEQYF. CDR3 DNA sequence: TGCGCCAGCAGCCTCGGACTAGCGCCCTACGAGCAGTACTTC.

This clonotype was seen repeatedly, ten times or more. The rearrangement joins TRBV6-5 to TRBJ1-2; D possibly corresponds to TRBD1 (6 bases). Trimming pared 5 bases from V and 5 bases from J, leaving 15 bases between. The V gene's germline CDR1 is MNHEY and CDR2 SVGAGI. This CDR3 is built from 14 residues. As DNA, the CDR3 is TGTGCCAGCAGTAACCGACAGGAGGGGTATGGCTACACCTTC. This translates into CASSNRQEGYGYTF.

CDR3 sequence reads: CASSQVNRACSYNEQFF. For the CDR3, the DNA is TGTGCCAGCAGCCAAGTAAACCGGGCATGCTCCTACAATGAGCAGTTCTTC. The chain combines TRBV14 with TRBJ2-1; no clear D gene. The germline V gene encodes CDR1 SGHDN and CDR2 FVKESK. V was pared by 1 base and J by 0 bases, with 13 bases between. This CDR3 region has 17 residues.

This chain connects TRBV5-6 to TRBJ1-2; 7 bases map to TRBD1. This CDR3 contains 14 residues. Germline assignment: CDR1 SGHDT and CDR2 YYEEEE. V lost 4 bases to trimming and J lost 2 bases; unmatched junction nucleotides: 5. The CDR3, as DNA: TGTGCCAGCAGCAGGGACAGAAAGAACTATGGCTACACCTTC. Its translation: CASSRDRKNYGYTF.

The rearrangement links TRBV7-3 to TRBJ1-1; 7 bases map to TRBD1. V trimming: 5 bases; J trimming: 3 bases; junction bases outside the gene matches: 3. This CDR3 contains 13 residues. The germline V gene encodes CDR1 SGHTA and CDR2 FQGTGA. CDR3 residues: CASSGDSYTEAFF. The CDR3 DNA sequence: TGTGCCAGCAGCGGGGACAGTTACACTGAAGCTTTCTTT.

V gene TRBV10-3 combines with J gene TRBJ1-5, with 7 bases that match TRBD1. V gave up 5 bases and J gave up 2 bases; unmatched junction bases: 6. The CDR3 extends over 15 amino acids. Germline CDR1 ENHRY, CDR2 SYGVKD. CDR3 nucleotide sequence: TGTGCCATCAGTTTAGACAGGGACGGCAATCAGCCCCAGCATTTT. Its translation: CAISLDRDGNQPQHF.

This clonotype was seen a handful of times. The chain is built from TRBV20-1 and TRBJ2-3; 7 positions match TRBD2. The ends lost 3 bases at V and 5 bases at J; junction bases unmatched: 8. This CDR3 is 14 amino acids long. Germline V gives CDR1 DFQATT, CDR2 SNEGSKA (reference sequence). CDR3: CSARGGSIGDTQYF. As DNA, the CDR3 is TGCAGTGCTAGGGGCGGGAGTATAGGAGATACGCAGTATTTT.

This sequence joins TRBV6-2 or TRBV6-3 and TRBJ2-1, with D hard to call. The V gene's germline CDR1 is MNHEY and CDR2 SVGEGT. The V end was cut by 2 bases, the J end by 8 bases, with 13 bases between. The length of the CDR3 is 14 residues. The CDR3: CASSYRALVDEQFF. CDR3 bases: TGTGCCAGCAGTTACCGGGCCCTAGTGGATGAGCAGTTCTTC.

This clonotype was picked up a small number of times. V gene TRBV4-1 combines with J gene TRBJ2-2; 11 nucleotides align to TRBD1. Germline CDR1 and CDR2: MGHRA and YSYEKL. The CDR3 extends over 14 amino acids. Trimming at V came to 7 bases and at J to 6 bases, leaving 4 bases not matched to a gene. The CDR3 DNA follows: TGCGCCAGCAAGAGGGACAGGGGGGCCGGGGAGCTGTTTTTT. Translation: CASKRDRGAGELFF.

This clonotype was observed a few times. CDR3 sequence (DNA): TGCGCCAGCAGCCAAGCAGGGTTTCGGTTGGAAGCTTTCTTT. It encodes CASSQAGFRLEAFF. The V and J genes are TRBV4-1 and TRBJ1-1, with D tentatively TRBD1 (5 bases). Germline CDR1 is MGHRA and CDR2 is YSYEKL. Trimming left V 1 base short and J 8 bases short, with 14 bases between. The CDR3 sequence is 14 residues long.

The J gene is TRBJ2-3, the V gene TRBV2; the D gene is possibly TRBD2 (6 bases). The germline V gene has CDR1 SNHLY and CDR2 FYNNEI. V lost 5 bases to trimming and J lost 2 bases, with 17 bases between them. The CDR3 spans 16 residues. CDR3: CASSYTSTWATDTQYF. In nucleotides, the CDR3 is TGTGCCAGCAGTTATACTAGCACGTGGGCCACAGATACGCAGTATTTT. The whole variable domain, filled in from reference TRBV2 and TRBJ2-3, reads EPEVTQTPSHQVTQMGQEVILRCVPISNHLYFYWYRQILGQKVEFLVSFYNNEISEKSEIFDDQFSVERPDGSNFTLKIRSTKLEDSAMYFCASSYTSTWATDTQYFGPGTRLTVL.

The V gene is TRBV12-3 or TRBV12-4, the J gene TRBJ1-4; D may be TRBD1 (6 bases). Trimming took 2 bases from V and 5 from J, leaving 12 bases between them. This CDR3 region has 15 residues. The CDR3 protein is CASSLYRRGNEKLFF. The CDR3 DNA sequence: TGTGCCAGCAGTTTATACCGGAGGGGGAATGAAAAACTGTTTTTT.

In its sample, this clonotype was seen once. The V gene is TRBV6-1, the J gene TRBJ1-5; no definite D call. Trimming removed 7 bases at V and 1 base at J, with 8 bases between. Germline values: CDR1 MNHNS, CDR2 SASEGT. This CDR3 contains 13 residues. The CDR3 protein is CASNGRSNQPQHF. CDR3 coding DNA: TGTGCCAGCAATGGACGGAGCAATCAGCCCCAGCATTTT.